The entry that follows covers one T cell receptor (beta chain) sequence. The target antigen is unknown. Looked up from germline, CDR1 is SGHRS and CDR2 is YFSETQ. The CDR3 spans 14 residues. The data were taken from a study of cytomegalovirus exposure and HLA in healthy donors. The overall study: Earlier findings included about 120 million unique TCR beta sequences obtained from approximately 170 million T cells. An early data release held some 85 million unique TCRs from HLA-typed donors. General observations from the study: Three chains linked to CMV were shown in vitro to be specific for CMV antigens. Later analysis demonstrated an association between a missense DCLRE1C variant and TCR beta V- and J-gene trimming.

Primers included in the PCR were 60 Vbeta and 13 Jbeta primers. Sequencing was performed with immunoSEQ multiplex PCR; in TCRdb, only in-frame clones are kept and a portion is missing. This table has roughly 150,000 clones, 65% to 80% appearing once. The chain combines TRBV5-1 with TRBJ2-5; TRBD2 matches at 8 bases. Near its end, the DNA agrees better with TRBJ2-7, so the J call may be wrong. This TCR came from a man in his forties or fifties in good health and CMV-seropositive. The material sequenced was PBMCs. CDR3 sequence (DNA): TGCGCCAGCAGCGGCGGGACTAGGGTCGACGAGCAGTACTTC. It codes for CASSGGTRVDEQYF.